This T cell receptor beta chain is drawn from a study of blood T cell repertoires in COVID-19. In the study overall: Specimens from acute and convalescent COVID-19 originated in the United States, Italy and Spain. The cDNA or gDNA used as material had been derived from T cells, B-cell-depleted T cells, or PBMCs.

The CDR3 has 14 amino acids. The V gene end was trimmed by 0 bases and the J gene end by 5 bases; junction bases not matched to a gene: 4. CDR1 SGHRS and CDR2 YFSETQ come from the germline V gene. As handled by the study authors: Amplification from reference gene primers served as the basis for estimated nucleated cell counts. Sequencing used immunoSEQ multiplex PCR; TCRdb keeps in-frame clones, though not all of them. Clone size and the V and J calls come from that table; the DNA yielded D and trimming. The repertoire holds some 150,000 clones, with about 77% as singletons. This receptor was identified in a man between 60 and 70 years old with acute or convalescent COVID-19. J is TRBJ1-2 and V is TRBV5-1, with 7 bases fitting TRBD1. Material: peripheral blood. The CDR3 DNA follows: TGCGCCAGCAGCTTGGCCCAACAGGGGTATGGCTACACCTTC. Translation: CASSLAQQGYGYTF.